Presented here are 28 T cell receptor beta chains from one specimen sequenced in a study of persistence of HIV-infected CD4 T cells. This was the immunoSEQ version 4 assay in survey mode. TCRdb keeps only in-frame clones here, not all; method: immunoSEQ multiplex PCR. This table holds tens of thousands of clones, about nine tenths found once. Nonspecific anti-CD3/anti-CD28 bead stimulation represents the broad CD4+ T cell repertoire. Sorting of responding CD4+ T cells relied on upregulated CD40 ligand together with CD69. Their antigen targets remain unknown. This specimen was CD4+ T cells sorted from PBMCs after approximately 20-hour stimulation, taken from a patient who received antiretroviral therapy. The receptors shown here come from an adult man with HIV who was CMV-seropositive.

This clone turned up a few times. The chain is built from TRBV5-6 and TRBJ2-7; 8 nucleotides match TRBD1. There are 15 residues in the CDR3. Losses at the gene ends were 4 bases for V and 2 bases for J; bases not matched to a gene: 8. Per the germline V gene, CDR1 is SGHDT and CDR2 is YYEEEE. CDR3 amino acids: CASSVWRTGTYEQYF. DNA for the CDR3: TGTGCCAGCAGCGTTTGGAGGACAGGGACCTACGAGCAGTACTTC.

This clone was observed a single time. This chain joins TRBV6-2 or TRBV6-3 and TRBJ2-2; D is uncertain. V lost 0 bases and J lost 0, with 2 bases in between. The germline CDR1 and CDR2 sequences are MNHEY and SVGEGT. This CDR3 contains 14 residues. In DNA, the CDR3 is TGTGCCAGCAGTTACTCGCCGAACACCGGGGAGCTGTTTTTT. This translates into CASSYSPNTGELFF.

This chain joins TRBV6-4 and TRBJ1-1; D may be TRBD1 (5 bases). The CDR3 has 13 residues. V lost 4 bases and J lost 3, with 9 bases in between. CDR1 MRHNA and CDR2 SNTAGT come from the germline V gene. For the CDR3, the DNA is TGTGCCAGCAGTGCCAGGGAGGACACTGAAGCTTTCTTT. It codes for CASSAREDTEAFF.

The gene calls are TRBV5-1 and TRBJ2-2, with a tentative D call TRBD1 (6 bases). Per germline, CDR1 SGHRS and CDR2 YFSETQ. The CDR3 extends over 16 amino acids. The V and J ends lost 6 bases and 1 base respectively, with 16 bases between them. Here the CDR3 reads CASKSGSGQNTGELFF. The DNA of the CDR3 is TGCGCCAGCAAATCGGGATCGGGACAGAACACCGGGGAGCTGTTTTTT.

The rearrangement links TRBV7-2 to TRBJ1-2, with a tentative D call TRBD1 (6 bases). CDR3 length: 13 residues. V gave up 6 bases and J gave up 4 bases, with 12 bases separating them. Germline V gives CDR1 SGHTA, CDR2 FQGNSA. In DNA form, the CDR3 reads TGTGCCAGCAGGCAGGGGAGAATCTATGGCTACACCTTC. It specifies CASRQGRIYGYTF.

V and J are TRBV24-1 and TRBJ1-2; tentatively, D is TRBD1 (6 bases). Germline V lookup: CDR1 KGHDR, CDR2 SFDVKD. The CDR3 has 15 residues. With 0 bases removed from V and 4 bases from J, the gap between germline ends came to 11 bases. The CDR3 loop reads CATSDLPGDTYGYTF. In DNA form, the CDR3 reads TGTGCCACCAGTGATTTGCCGGGGGACACCTATGGCTACACCTTC.

The chain employs TRBV7-2 and TRBJ2-7, with D possibly matching TRBD1 (6 bases). V shed 7 bases and J shed 5 bases, with 15 bases lying between them. This CDR3 comprises 13 residues. CDR1 and CDR2 (germline): SGHTA, FQGNSA. CDR3 residues: CASKRDIENEQYF. The CDR3 region has the DNA TGTGCCAGCAAAAGGGACATTGAGAACGAGCAGTACTTC.

This rearrangement joins TRBV27 to TRBJ2-7; tentatively, D is TRBD1 (7 bases). V was shortened by 6 bases and J by 5 bases, with 23 bases between the two germline ends. CDR1 and CDR2 from the germline V gene are MNHEY and SMNVEV (reference sequence). The CDR3 covers 16 residues. CDR3 region: CASRRSRDSGGDEQYF. The CDR3 DNA reads TGTGCCAGCAGGAGATCTAGGGACAGCGGAGGGGACGAGCAGTACTTC.

This clone was found once. The rearrangement links TRBV2 to TRBJ1-4, with 8 bases lining up with TRBD1. Germline assignment: CDR1 SNHLY and CDR2 FYNNEI. V lost 6 bases and J lost 6; bases outside the gene matches: 6. The CDR3 is made up of 14 amino acids. The chain's CDR3 is CASRDRAADEKLFF. As DNA, the CDR3 is TGTGCCAGCAGGGACAGGGCGGCGGATGAAAAACTGTTTTTT.

The chain links TRBV10-2 to TRBJ1-5; D gene uncertain. The CDR3 contains 14 residues. V lost 0 bases and J lost 0, with 3 bases in between. Germline V gives CDR1 WSHSY, CDR2 SAAADI. CDR3: CASSESHSNQPQHF. The CDR3 DNA follows: TGCGCCAGCAGTGAGTCCCATAGCAATCAGCCCCAGCATTTT.

The gene calls are TRBV15 and TRBJ2-7; possible D gene TRBD2, 5 bases. Trimming removed 3 bases at V and 3 bases at J, with 6 bases between. There are 12 residues in the CDR3. Germline V gene lookup returns CDR1 LNHNV and CDR2 YYDKDF (reference sequence). The DNA for the CDR3 is TGTGCCACCAGCAGGGGAGACTACGAGCAGTACTTC. Its translation: CATSRGDYEQYF.

V is TRBV7-9 and J is TRBJ1-2, with a tentative D call TRBD1 (5 bases). V shed 5 bases and J shed 8 bases, with 21 bases lying between them. Per the germline V gene, CDR1 is SEHNR and CDR2 is FQNEAQ (reference sequence). The CDR3 length is 15 residues. Here the CDR3 reads CASSLHSGHSSGYTF. The CDR3 region has the DNA TGTGCCAGCAGCCTACATTCCGGACATTCCTCCGGCTACACCTTC.

The V call is TRBV5-4, the J call TRBJ2-5; D gene uncertain. Trimming took off 0 bases at V and 2 bases at J, with 8 bases between the two ends. The CDR3 loop spans 14 amino acids. Germline V gives CDR1 SGHNT, CDR2 YYREEE (reference sequence). CDR3 loop: CASSLEGSQETQYF. The CDR3 DNA is TGTGCCAGCAGCTTGGAAGGCAGTCAAGAGACCCAGTACTTC.

The chain has TRBV19 and TRBJ2-2; a possible D gene is TRBD2 (5 bases). The CDR3 runs 16 residues. From germline, CDR1 is LNHDA and CDR2 SQIVND (reference sequence). V was pared by 6 bases and J by 0 bases, with 14 bases between. CDR3 DNA: TGTGCCAGTAGCGGGATAAATACCCCGAACACCGGGGAGCTGTTTTTT. It specifies CASSGINTPNTGELFF.

This chain uses TRBV7-9 with TRBJ2-1, with TRBD2 matching 7 bases. Trimming took 5 bases from V and 1 from J; bases not matched to a gene: 8. CDR3 length: 16 residues. Germline lookup yields CDR1 SEHNR and CDR2 FQNEAQ (reference sequence). CDR3 protein: CASSLRVGGSYNEQFF. Here the CDR3 DNA reads TGTGCCAGCAGCCTCCGGGTCGGGGGGTCCTACAATGAGCAGTTCTTC. Using reference TRBV7-9 and TRBJ2-1 for the parts outside the CDR3, the full variable domain is DTGVSQNPRHKITKRGQNVTFRCDPISEHNRLYWYRQTLGQGPEFLTYFQNEAQLEKSRLLSDRFSAERPKGSFSTLEIQRTEQGDSAMYLCASSLRVGGSYNEQFFGPGTRLTVL.

This rearrangement joins TRBV4-1 to TRBJ2-2; 12 bases are a match to TRBD2. CDR1 is MGHRA, CDR2 YSYEKL, per germline. The CDR3 spans 17 residues. V gave up 1 base and J gave up 5 bases; unmatched junction bases: 5. CDR3 in DNA: TGCGCCAGCAGCCAAGGACTAGCGGGGGTGGAAACCGGGGAGCTGTTTTTT. It is translated as CASSQGLAGVETGELFF.

The V gene is TRBV7-3, the J gene TRBJ2-1; TRBD2 is a possible D gene (7 bases). Germline values: CDR1 SGHTA, CDR2 FQGTGA. V was shortened by 2 bases and J by 5 bases, with 10 bases between the two germline ends. The CDR3 loop spans 14 amino acids. The CDR3 bases are TGTGCCAGCAGCTTAGCGGGGGCCAACAATGAGCAGTTCTTC. Translation: CASSLAGANNEQFF.

The CDR3 nucleotides read TGTGCCAGCACCCGGGACAGCCATAAGCGTTTTTACAATGAGCAGTTCTTC. Protein: CASTRDSHKRFYNEQFF. This chain links TRBV2 with TRBJ2-1; 7 bases are shared with TRBD1. Germline loops: CDR1 SNHLY, CDR2 FYNNEI. The CDR3 length is 17 residues. With V trimmed by 7 bases and J by 4 bases, 16 bases remained unmatched.

The V gene is TRBV7-2, the J gene TRBJ2-2, with 8 nucleotides matching TRBD2. The length of the CDR3 is 17 residues. CDR1 is SGHTA and CDR2 is FQGNSA in the germline V gene. Trimming took 3 bases from V and 7 from J; bases not matched to a gene: 13. The CDR3 DNA reads as TGTGCCAGCAGCTTGTTTGCGGGGGGTGGAATTAACGGGGAGCTGTTTTTT. Amino acid sequence: CASSLFAGGGINGELFF.

As concerns this clone: Other nucleotide sequences in the sample specify the same CDR3. This sequence joins TRBV7-2 and TRBJ1-6; 8 nucleotides agree with TRBD1. V lost 5 bases and J lost 7; bases outside the gene matches: 16. Germline loops: CDR1 SGHTA, CDR2 FQGNSA. The CDR3 loop spans 18 amino acids. CDR3 amino acids: CASSPGWGQGANNSPLHF. Here the CDR3 DNA reads TGTGCCAGCAGCCCAGGTTGGGGGCAGGGGGCGAACAATTCACCCCTCCACTTT.

The chain is built from TRBV28 and TRBJ1-2, with a possible D match to TRBD1 (6 bases). Trimming removed 5 bases from V and 2 bases from J, with 12 bases in between. Germline values: CDR1 MDHEN, CDR2 SYDVKM. This CDR3 is 14 amino acids long. DNA of the CDR3: TGTGCCAGCAGTCGACAGGACGCAAACTATGGCTACACCTTC. Translated, it gives CASSRQDANYGYTF.

This chain connects TRBV28 to TRBJ2-7; 8 bases are shared with TRBD1. Trimming took 6 bases from V and 3 from J; bases not matched to a gene: 7. The germline gives CDR1 MDHEN, CDR2 SYDVKM. This CDR3 region has 14 residues. This CDR3 is CASSGQGVHYEQYF. The CDR3, as DNA: TGTGCCAGCAGCGGACAGGGAGTTCACTACGAGCAGTACTTC.

The rearrangement uses TRBV6-5 and TRBJ1-6, with 7 positions matching TRBD1. Germline V CDR1 and CDR2: MNHEY, SVGAGI. V shed 2 bases and J 9 bases; nucleotides not matched to a gene: 4. CDR3 length: 14 residues. The CDR3 here is CASSYQGGGSPLHF. CDR3 nucleotides: TGTGCCAGCAGTTACCAGGGGGGGGGTTCACCCCTCCACTTT.

This clone showed up just once. The CDR3 DNA sequence: TGCGCCAGCAGGCGACCCCAGCATTTT. Its protein product is CASRRPQHF. The V gene is TRBV10-1, the J gene TRBJ1-5; no definite D call. CDR1 and CDR2 from the germline V gene are WNHNN and SYGVQD (reference sequence). There are 9 residues in the CDR3. V gave up 6 bases and J gave up 10 bases, with 4 bases separating them.

The chain uses TRBV27 and TRBJ1-4, with TRBD1 matching 7 bases. CDR3 length: 15 residues. Germline loops: CDR1 MNHEY, CDR2 SMNVEV (reference sequence). The ends lost 4 bases at V and 3 bases at J; junction bases unmatched: 5. The CDR3, as DNA: TGTGCCAGCAGTTCCCGGGACAGTGCTAATGAAAAACTGTTTTTT. As protein: CASSSRDSANEKLFF.

The chain uses TRBV28 and TRBJ1-4; maybe TRBD1 (6 bases). Germline V gene lookup returns CDR1 MDHEN and CDR2 SYDVKM. V shed 5 bases and J shed 4 bases, with 17 bases lying between them. This CDR3 region has 16 residues. CDR3 loop: CASSTLLDRNNEKLFF. DNA for the CDR3: TGTGCCAGCAGTACCCTATTGGACAGAAATAATGAAAAACTGTTTTTT. Filled out from reference TRBV28 and TRBJ1-4, the complete variable domain reads DVKVTQSSRYLVKRTGEKVFLECVQDMDHENMFWYRQDPGLGLRLIYFSYDVKMKEKGDIPEGYSVSREKKERFSLILESASTNQTSMYLCASSTLLDRNNEKLFFGSGTQLSVL.

J is TRBJ2-3 and V is TRBV5-1; weak D call: TRBD1 (6 bases). There are 14 residues in the CDR3. Germline lookup yields CDR1 SGHRS and CDR2 YFSETQ. The V and J ends lost 0 bases and 10 bases respectively, with 15 bases between them. In nucleotides, the CDR3 is TGCGCCAGCAGCTTGGGGGACACCTTCGGAGCGCAGTATTTT. Translation: CASSLGDTFGAQYF. The full variable domain, completed using reference TRBV5-1 and TRBJ2-3, is KAGVTQTPRYLIKTRGQQVTLSCSPISGHRSVSWYQQTPGQGLQFLFEYFSETQRNKGNFPGRFSGRQFSNSRSEMNVSTLELGDSALYLCASSLGDTFGAQYFGPGTRLTVL.

The rearrangement uses TRBV9 and TRBJ1-4; TRBD1 is a possible D gene (5 bases). The CDR3 covers 16 residues. The ends were cut back, 0 bases at V and 7 bases at J, with 16 bases in the middle. CDR1 and CDR2 (germline): SGDLS, YYNGEE. The CDR3 region has the DNA TGTGCCAGCAGCGTAGATGGGGCTCGGGCCGGTGAAAAACTGTTTTTT. Amino acid sequence: CASSVDGARAGEKLFF.